These 4 T cell receptor beta chains came from one sample sequenced in a study of cytomegalovirus exposure and HLA in healthy donors. PCR amplification relied on 60 Vbeta primers (plus 13 Jbeta primers). Measured with immunoSEQ multiplex PCR; TCRdb has only the in-frame clones, and not every one. The profile covers approximately 170,000 clones, with around three quarters appearing a single time and 1.6% taken by the ten largest. The specimen was PBMCs. Receptor source: a woman in her late teens or twenties in good health and CMV-seronegative.

The chain combines TRBV30 with TRBJ1-2; 9 bases agree with TRBD1. Unmatched junction bases numbered 5, after V lost 4 bases and J lost 2 bases. CDR3 length: 14 residues. Germline CDR1 reads GTSNPN; CDR2 reads SVGIG (reference sequence). CDR3 residues: CAWMRGQGNYGYTF. CDR3 nucleotide sequence: TGTGCCTGGATGAGGGGACAGGGCAACTATGGCTACACCTTC.

The chain employs TRBV25-1 and TRBJ1-4; tentatively, D is TRBD1 (6 bases). The CDR3 has 15 residues. V gave up 3 bases and J gave up 5 bases, with 13 bases separating them. Germline lookup yields CDR1 MGHDK and CDR2 SYGVNS. The DNA of the CDR3 is TGTGCCAGCAGTGACCTCCCAGGGGTGAATGAAAAACTGTTTTTT. It specifies CASSDLPGVNEKLFF. Complete variable domain (other parts from reference TRBV25-1 and TRBJ1-4): EADIYQTPRYLVIGTGKKITLECSQTMGHDKMYWYQQDPGMELHLIHYSYGVNSTEKGDLSSESTVSRIRTEHFPLTLESARPSHTSQYLCASSDLPGVNEKLFFGSGTQLSVL.

The chain links TRBV30 to TRBJ1-6, with D possibly being TRBD1 (6 bases). Trimming stripped 4 bases from V and 9 bases from J, with 22 bases between. Germline lookup yields CDR1 GTSNPN and CDR2 SVGIG (reference sequence). CDR3 length equals 16 residues. CDR3 nucleotides: TGTGCCTGGACCCCCGGGACACCGGGAAGGGGTTCACCCCTCCACTTT. It encodes CAWTPGTPGRGSPLHF.

The genes are TRBV9 and TRBJ1-3; D is unclear. V was clipped by 3 bases and J by 0 bases, with 16 bases between them. Germline loops: CDR1 SGDLS, CDR2 YYNGEE. The CDR3 is made up of 17 amino acids. The CDR3 reads CASSAGGGVASGNTIYF. The CDR3, as DNA: TGTGCCAGCAGCGCCGGAGGTGGGGTAGCCTCTGGAAACACCATATATTTT.